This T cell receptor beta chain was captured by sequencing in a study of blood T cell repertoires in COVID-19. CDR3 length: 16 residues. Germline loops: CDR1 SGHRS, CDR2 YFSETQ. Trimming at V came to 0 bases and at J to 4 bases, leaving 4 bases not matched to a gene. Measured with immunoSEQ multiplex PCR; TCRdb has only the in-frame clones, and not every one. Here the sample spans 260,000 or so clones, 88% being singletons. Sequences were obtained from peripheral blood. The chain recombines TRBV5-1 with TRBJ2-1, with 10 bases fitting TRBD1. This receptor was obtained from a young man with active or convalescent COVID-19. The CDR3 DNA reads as TGCGCCAGCAGCTTGGCCGGGACAGGGGTATACAATGAGCAGTTCTTC. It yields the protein CASSLAGTGVYNEQFF.